A selection of T cell receptor beta chains follows, all from one sample in a study of cytomegalovirus exposure and HLA in healthy donors. Here immunoSEQ multiplex PCR was the method, and the copy in TCRdb shows in-frame clones only, minus some. The sample has some 170,000 clones, 87% seen once. Specimen: PBMCs. Every receptor here comes from a woman aged 25 to 39 in good health and CMV-seronegative. The CDR3 runs from the conserved cysteine through the conserved F or W. The order of the fields is V gene, clone size, J gene, D gene, CDR3 DNA, CDR3 protein. D genes are given only for firm matches. A row's size may be missing; if present it is once, few, many or a size class.

v_call: TRBV5-1; clone_size: -; j_call: TRBJ1-2; d_call: TRBD1; cdr3_nt: TGCGCCAGCAGCTCGACCGGGACAGGGGATGTCAACACCTTC; cdr3_aa: CASSSTGTGDVNTF
v_call: TRBV5-1; clone_size: -; j_call: TRBJ1-1; d_call: -; cdr3_nt: TGCGCCAGCAGCTTGGCCGGGGGGTACACTGAAGCTTTCTTT; cdr3_aa: CASSLAGGYTEAFF
v_call: TRBV6-6; clone_size: -; j_call: TRBJ1-2; d_call: -; cdr3_nt: TGTGCCAGCAGTTACTCGCCAGGGCGAAATGGCTACACCTTC; cdr3_aa: CASSYSPGRNGYTF
v_call: TRBV10-1; clone_size: -; j_call: TRBJ2-2; d_call: TRBD1; cdr3_nt: TGCGCCAGTCAAGGGACAGAAGAAACCGGGGAGCTGTTTTTT; cdr3_aa: CASQGTEETGELFF
v_call: TRBV5-1; clone_size: -; j_call: TRBJ1-2; d_call: -; cdr3_nt: TGCGCCAGCAGCTTCCCAGTGGGGGCTAAGGGGCACTATGGCTACACCTTC; cdr3_aa: CASSFPVGAKGHYGYTF
v_call: TRBV12-5; clone_size: -; j_call: TRBJ2-3; d_call: -; cdr3_nt: TGTGCTAGTGGCCCCTTTGCAGATACGCAGTATTTT; cdr3_aa: CASGPFADTQYF
v_call: TRBV5-1; clone_size: once; j_call: TRBJ1-2; d_call: -; cdr3_nt: TGCGCCAGCAGCTTGGAGGAGGGGCAGGGCTATGGCTACACCTTC; cdr3_aa: CASSLEEGQGYGYTF
v_call: TRBV5-1; clone_size: few; j_call: TRBJ1-1; d_call: -; cdr3_nt: TGCGCCAGCAGCTTGGGATCCAGCACTGAAGCTTTCTTT; cdr3_aa: CASSLGSSTEAFF
v_call: TRBV10-3; clone_size: -; j_call: TRBJ1-2; d_call: -; cdr3_nt: TGTGCCATCAAGTTGGAGGGGATGGAAATAAACTATGGCTACACCTTC; cdr3_aa: CAIKLEGMEINYGYTF
v_call: TRBV21-1; clone_size: -; j_call: TRBJ1-6; d_call: -; cdr3_nt: TGTGCCAGCAGCAAAGCGATACAGGGGGGCGACGGTAATTCACCCCTCCACTTT; cdr3_aa: CASSKAIQGGDGNSPLHF
v_call: TRBV5-1; clone_size: -; j_call: TRBJ1-1; d_call: -; cdr3_nt: TGCGCCAGCAGCTTGGACAGCTTGAACACTGAAGCTTTCTTT; cdr3_aa: CASSLDSLNTEAFF
v_call: TRBV7-8; clone_size: -; j_call: TRBJ2-7; d_call: TRBD1; cdr3_nt: TGTGCCAGCAGCGTGGACAGGCAAAGCGAGCAGTACTTC; cdr3_aa: CASSVDRQSEQYF
v_call: TRBV7-6; clone_size: -; j_call: TRBJ2-2; d_call: TRBD1; cdr3_nt: TGTGCCAGCCAACAGGGGGCGGCCGGGGAGCTGTTTTTT; cdr3_aa: CASQQGAAGELFF
v_call: TRBV6-6; clone_size: -; j_call: TRBJ2-1; d_call: -; cdr3_nt: TGTGCCAGCATCAGGGGCAATGAGCAGTTCTTC; cdr3_aa: CASIRGNEQFF
v_call: TRBV29-1; clone_size: -; j_call: TRBJ2-1; d_call: TRBD1; cdr3_nt: TGCAGCGTCCACCCTATGACAGGGGGCGCGGGGAATGAGCAGTTCTTC; cdr3_aa: CSVHPMTGGAGNEQFF
v_call: TRBV6-6; clone_size: -; j_call: TRBJ2-5; d_call: -; cdr3_nt: TGTGCCACCGGAGGGGAGACCCAGTACTTC; cdr3_aa: CATGGETQYF
v_call: TRBV5-4; clone_size: -; j_call: TRBJ1-1; d_call: TRBD1; cdr3_nt: TGTGCCAGCAGTTCCGGGACAGGGGGGCCCACTGAAGCTTTCTTT; cdr3_aa: CASSSGTGGPTEAFF
v_call: TRBV6-1; clone_size: -; j_call: TRBJ2-7; d_call: -; cdr3_nt: TGTGCCAGCAGTGCCATAACAGGGCCCTCCTATTACGAGCAGTACTTC; cdr3_aa: CASSAITGPSYYEQYF
v_call: TRBV7-8; clone_size: -; j_call: TRBJ2-3; d_call: TRBD2; cdr3_nt: TGTGCCAGCAGCACCGGGACTATCGCGCAGTATTTT; cdr3_aa: CASSTGTIAQYF
v_call: TRBV29-1; clone_size: once; j_call: TRBJ1-1; d_call: -; cdr3_nt: TGCAGCGTTGAACAGACTAACACTGAAGCTTTCTTT; cdr3_aa: CSVEQTNTEAFF
v_call: TRBV15; clone_size: -; j_call: TRBJ2-5; d_call: -; cdr3_nt: TGTGCCACCCCAATTCGGGGGGCCGAAAGGTACCAAGAGACCCAGTACTTC; cdr3_aa: CATPIRGAERYQETQYF
v_call: TRBV13; clone_size: -; j_call: TRBJ2-7; d_call: TRBD1; cdr3_nt: TGTGCCAGCAGCTTAGGAAACCGGGACAGAATACCTCCTGACTACGAGCAGTACTTC; cdr3_aa: CASSLGNRDRIPPDYEQYF
v_call: TRBV6-5; clone_size: -; j_call: TRBJ1-5; d_call: -; cdr3_nt: TGTGCCAGCAGTGAGATGAGCAATCAGCCCCAGCATTTT; cdr3_aa: CASSEMSNQPQHF
v_call: TRBV2; clone_size: -; j_call: TRBJ1-2; d_call: -; cdr3_nt: TGTGCCAGCAGCCTTACGAGTATGGACTATGGCTACACCTTC; cdr3_aa: CASSLTSMDYGYTF
v_call: TRBV10-3; clone_size: -; j_call: TRBJ1-1; d_call: -; cdr3_nt: TGTGCCATCAGTGTCGGGCCCGGGAGGACTGAAGCTTTCTTT; cdr3_aa: CAISVGPGRTEAFF
v_call: TRBV6-5; clone_size: -; j_call: TRBJ2-5; d_call: -; cdr3_nt: TGTGCCAGCAGTGAACGGGAGACCCAGTACTTC; cdr3_aa: CASSERETQYF
v_call: TRBV6-5; clone_size: -; j_call: TRBJ2-1; d_call: TRBD2; cdr3_nt: TGTGCCAGCAGTTTTACTAGCGGGGATGAGCAGTTCTTC; cdr3_aa: CASSFTSGDEQFF
v_call: TRBV7-8; clone_size: -; j_call: TRBJ1-5; d_call: -; cdr3_nt: TGTGCCAGCAGCTTAGCGAGATTGGGCTTTTGGCCCCAGCATTTT; cdr3_aa: CASSLARLGFWPQHF
v_call: TRBV7-7; clone_size: -; j_call: TRBJ2-5; d_call: TRBD2; cdr3_nt: TGTGCCAGCAGCACCGGGACTAGCGGAGAGACCCAGTACTTC; cdr3_aa: CASSTGTSGETQYF
v_call: TRBV2; clone_size: once; j_call: TRBJ1-2; d_call: -; cdr3_nt: TGTGCCAGCCGGCAAGAACAGGGAAGCTATGGCTACACCTTC; cdr3_aa: CASRQEQGSYGYTF
v_call: TRBV29-1; clone_size: -; j_call: TRBJ2-3; d_call: -; cdr3_nt: TGCAGCGTTGAACGGACAGAGACTAGCACAGATACGCAGTATTTT; cdr3_aa: CSVERTETSTDTQYF
v_call: TRBV6-1; clone_size: -; j_call: TRBJ2-2; d_call: TRBD1; cdr3_nt: TGTGCCAGCAGTGTCGGGACAGGGACCGGGGAGCTGTTTTTT; cdr3_aa: CASSVGTGTGELFF
v_call: TRBV5-1; clone_size: -; j_call: TRBJ2-3; d_call: TRBD2; cdr3_nt: TGCGCCAGCAGCCGGGGACTAGCGGTGAGCACAGATACGCAGTATTTT; cdr3_aa: CASSRGLAVSTDTQYF
v_call: TRBV5-6; clone_size: -; j_call: TRBJ1-2; d_call: TRBD1; cdr3_nt: TGTGCCAGCAGCTACGGACAGGGCGGAGGCTACACCTTC; cdr3_aa: CASSYGQGGGYTF
v_call: TRBV5-4; clone_size: -; j_call: TRBJ1-6; d_call: -; cdr3_nt: TGTGCCAGCAGCACGAGGGTCAATAATTCACCCCTCCACTTT; cdr3_aa: CASSTRVNNSPLHF
v_call: TRBV19; clone_size: -; j_call: TRBJ1-5; d_call: -; cdr3_nt: TGTGCCAGTAGCAAAGAGAGGCAGCCCCAGCATTTT; cdr3_aa: CASSKERQPQHF
v_call: TRBV5-4; clone_size: -; j_call: TRBJ2-7; d_call: TRBD2; cdr3_nt: TGTGCCAGCAGCTTGCGGCGGTTAGCGGGGGTGACCTACGAGCAGTACTTC; cdr3_aa: CASSLRRLAGVTYEQYF